This TCR beta chain was sequenced during a study of shared clonotypes between healthy human individuals. The test was conducted at deep level. Loaded into unsorted PBMC replicate PCRs was about 310 ng DNA, 25,000 to 35,000 T cell genomes. Libraries were prepared by immunoSEQ multiplex PCR; TCRdb keeps only in-frame clonotypes and omits some of them. Of 450,000 to 600,000 clones detected, about 80% appear once; the ten largest clones hold 10% to 15%. Regarding the study as a whole: Sampling involved blood alone; tissue repertoires likely differ.

Comment on this clone: Its target is unknown.

The CDR3 contains 12 residues. The V end lost 7 bases, the J end lost 9 bases, and 16 bases lay between the germline ends. Germline V CDR1 and CDR2: SQVTM, ANQGSEA. The V and J genes are TRBV29-1 and TRBJ2-1; unclear D gene. The receptor comes from a woman in her forties in good health. Some clones in this sample may be carry-over from other donors' samples. The specimen sequenced was PBMCs. CDR3 amino acids: CSARSLSSEQFF. The DNA for the CDR3 is TGCAGCGCCCGGAGCTTAAGCAGTGAGCAGTTCTTC.